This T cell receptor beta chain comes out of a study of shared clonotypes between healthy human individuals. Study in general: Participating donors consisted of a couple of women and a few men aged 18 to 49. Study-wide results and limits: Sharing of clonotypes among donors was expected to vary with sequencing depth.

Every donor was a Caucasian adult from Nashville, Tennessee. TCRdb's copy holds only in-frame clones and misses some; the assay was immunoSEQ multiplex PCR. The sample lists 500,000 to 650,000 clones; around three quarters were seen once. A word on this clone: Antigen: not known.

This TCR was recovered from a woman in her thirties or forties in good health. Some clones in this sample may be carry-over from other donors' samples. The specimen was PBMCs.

CDR3 sequence reads: CASSTGAQETQYF. The CDR3 DNA sequence: TGTGCCAGCAGCACTGGCGCCCAAGAGACCCAGTACTTC. The chain recombines TRBV5-4 with TRBJ2-5; D not resolved. The CDR3 has 13 residues. Germline CDR1 and CDR2: SGHNT and YYREEE (reference sequence). V was shortened by 4 bases and J by 1 base, with 8 bases between the two germline ends.